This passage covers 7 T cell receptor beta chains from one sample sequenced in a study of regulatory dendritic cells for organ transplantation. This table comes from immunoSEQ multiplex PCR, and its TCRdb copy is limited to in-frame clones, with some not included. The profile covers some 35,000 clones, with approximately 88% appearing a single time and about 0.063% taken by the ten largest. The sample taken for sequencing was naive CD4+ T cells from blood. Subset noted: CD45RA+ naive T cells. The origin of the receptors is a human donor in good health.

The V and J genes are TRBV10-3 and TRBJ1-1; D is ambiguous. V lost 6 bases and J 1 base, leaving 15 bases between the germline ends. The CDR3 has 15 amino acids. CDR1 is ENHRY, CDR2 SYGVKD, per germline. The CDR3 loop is CAIRMDPNSNTEAFF. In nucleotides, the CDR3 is TGTGCCATCAGGATGGATCCAAACTCGAACACTGAAGCTTTCTTT.

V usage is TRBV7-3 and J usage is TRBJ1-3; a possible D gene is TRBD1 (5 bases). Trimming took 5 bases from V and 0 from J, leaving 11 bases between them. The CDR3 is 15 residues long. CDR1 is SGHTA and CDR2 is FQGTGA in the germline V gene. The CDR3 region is CASSPRGGSGNTIYF. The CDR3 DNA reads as TGTGCCAGCAGCCCACGCGGGGGCTCTGGAAACACCATATATTTT.

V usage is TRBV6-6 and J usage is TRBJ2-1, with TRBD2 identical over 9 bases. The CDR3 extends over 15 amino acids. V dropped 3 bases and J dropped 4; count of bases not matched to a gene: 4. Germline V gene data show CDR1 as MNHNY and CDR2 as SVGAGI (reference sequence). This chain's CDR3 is CASSYRAGGYNEQFF. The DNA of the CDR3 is TGTGCCAGCAGTTATCGCGCGGGAGGGTACAATGAGCAGTTCTTC.

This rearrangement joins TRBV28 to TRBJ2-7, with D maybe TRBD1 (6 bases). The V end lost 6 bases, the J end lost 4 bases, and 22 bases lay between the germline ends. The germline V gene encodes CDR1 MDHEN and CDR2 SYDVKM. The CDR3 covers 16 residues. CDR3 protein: CASRKEWGQGSYEQYF. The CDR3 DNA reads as TGTGCCAGCAGAAAAGAATGGGGACAAGGGTCATACGAGCAGTACTTC. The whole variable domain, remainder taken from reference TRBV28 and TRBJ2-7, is DVKVTQSSRYLVKRTGEKVFLECVQDMDHENMFWYRQDPGLGLRLIYFSYDVKMKEKGDIPEGYSVSREKKERFSLILESASTNQTSMYLCASRKEWGQGSYEQYFGPGTRLTVT.

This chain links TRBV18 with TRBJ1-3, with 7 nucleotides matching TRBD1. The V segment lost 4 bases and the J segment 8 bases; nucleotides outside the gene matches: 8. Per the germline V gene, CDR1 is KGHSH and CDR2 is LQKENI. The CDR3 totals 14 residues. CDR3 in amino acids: CASSRDSREDTIYF. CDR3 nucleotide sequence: TGTGCCAGCTCACGGGACAGCAGAGAGGACACCATATATTTT.

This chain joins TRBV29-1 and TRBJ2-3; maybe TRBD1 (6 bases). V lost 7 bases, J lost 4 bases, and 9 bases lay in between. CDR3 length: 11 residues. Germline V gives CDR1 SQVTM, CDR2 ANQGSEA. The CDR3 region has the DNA TGCAGCGAGGGGGACGCAGATACGCAGTATTTT. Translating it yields CSEGDADTQYF.

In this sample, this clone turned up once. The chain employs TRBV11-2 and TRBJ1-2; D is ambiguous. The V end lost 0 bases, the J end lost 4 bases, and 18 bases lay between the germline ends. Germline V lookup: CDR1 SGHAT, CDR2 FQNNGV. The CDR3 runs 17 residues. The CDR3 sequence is CASSLDPGAGYIYGYTF. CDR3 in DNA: TGTGCCAGCAGCTTAGATCCTGGAGCAGGATACATCTATGGCTACACCTTC.